These T cell receptor beta chains were read from a single sample in a study of shared clonotypes between healthy human individuals. Sequencing was performed with immunoSEQ multiplex PCR; in TCRdb, only in-frame clones are kept and a portion is missing. This table has about 2.4 million clones, 93% appearing once. Sequencing input: naive CD4+ T cells from PBMCs. These receptors were obtained from a man aged 18 to 29 in good health. Some clones in this sample may be carry-over from other donors' samples. The CDR3 runs from the conserved cysteine through the conserved F or W. Clone sizes are given selectively: once, few, many, or a class where the clone is expanded.

clone size: NA; V gene: TRBV27; CDR3 protein: CASSPKETLGSYEQYF
clone size: NA; V gene: TRBV7-2; CDR3 protein: CASSLRDRANTEAFF
clone size: NA; V gene: TRBV15; CDR3 protein: CATSITISPSNQPQHF
clone size: NA; V gene: TRBV28; CDR3 protein: CASGGGLNVLTF
clone size: NA; V gene: TRBV7-3; CDR3 protein: CASSLIGGVGGYTF
clone size: NA; V gene: TRBV28; CDR3 protein: CASSLYLTSYEQYF
clone size: NA; V gene: TRBV7-9; CDR3 protein: CASSFTGLNEKLFF
clone size: NA; V gene: TRBV7-6; CDR3 protein: CASSLTEDQPQHF
clone size: NA; V gene: TRBV19; CDR3 protein: CASSSLQGSGANVLTF
clone size: once; V gene: TRBV6-6; CDR3 protein: CASSPDDYNEQFF
clone size: NA; V gene: TRBV18; CDR3 protein: CASSQTSGNSYNEQFF
clone size: NA; V gene: TRBV4-2; CDR3 protein: CASSQPGTRNTEAFF
clone size: NA; V gene: TRBV11-2; CDR3 protein: CASSLRTGRNYEQYF
clone size: NA; V gene: TRBV7-6; CDR3 protein: CASSSRRDRGPGNGYTF
clone size: few; V gene: TRBV7-3; CDR3 protein: CASSLWTGSTEAFF
clone size: NA; V gene: TRBV5-1; CDR3 protein: CASSLVLAGGYEQYF
clone size: NA; V gene: TRBV5-4; CDR3 protein: CASSSPSSGAYNEQFF
clone size: NA; V gene: TRBV18; CDR3 protein: CASSPGQGRTYEQYF
clone size: NA; V gene: TRBV9; CDR3 protein: CASSVGSREGRETQYF
clone size: once; V gene: TRBV13; CDR3 protein: CASSSLGALSYEQYF
clone size: NA; V gene: TRBV2; CDR3 protein: CASSQHRGGETQYF
clone size: NA; V gene: TRBV5-1; CDR3 protein: CASSLIAGEGETQYF
clone size: NA; V gene: TRBV7-2; CDR3 protein: CASIGGSSYNEQFF
clone size: few; V gene: TRBV9; CDR3 protein: CASSVVGDTQYF
clone size: NA; V gene: TRBV9; CDR3 protein: CASSPGGARRTDTQYF
clone size: few; V gene: TRBV28; CDR3 protein: CASSPDINYGYTF
clone size: NA; V gene: TRBV11-2; CDR3 protein: CASSLLSPEWDEQFF
clone size: NA; V gene: TRBV18; CDR3 protein: CASSRLGYQETQYF
clone size: NA; V gene: TRBV18; CDR3 protein: CASSPRLATTGELFF
clone size: NA; V gene: TRBV28; CDR3 protein: CASRLAGSTDTQYF
clone size: once; V gene: TRBV5-1; CDR3 protein: CASGPQSLWDTEAFF
clone size: NA; V gene: TRBV4-1; CDR3 protein: CASSQLTSPGELFF
clone size: NA; V gene: TRBV10-3; CDR3 protein: CAISQDRDGQPQHF
clone size: NA; V gene: TRBV9; CDR3 protein: CASSPPGASEKLFF
clone size: NA; V gene: TRBV7-9; CDR3 protein: CASSLVLSEQFF
clone size: NA; V gene: TRBV11-2; CDR3 protein: CASSQNRGEQVLYF
clone size: NA; V gene: TRBV7-8; CDR3 protein: CASSFRAGADGQYF
clone size: NA; V gene: TRBV2; CDR3 protein: CASSFPLAGGPGEQYF
clone size: NA; V gene: TRBV10-3; CDR3 protein: CAISEHRGRGADTQYF
clone size: NA; V gene: TRBV1; CDR3 protein: CTSSHRLRSVRYEQYF